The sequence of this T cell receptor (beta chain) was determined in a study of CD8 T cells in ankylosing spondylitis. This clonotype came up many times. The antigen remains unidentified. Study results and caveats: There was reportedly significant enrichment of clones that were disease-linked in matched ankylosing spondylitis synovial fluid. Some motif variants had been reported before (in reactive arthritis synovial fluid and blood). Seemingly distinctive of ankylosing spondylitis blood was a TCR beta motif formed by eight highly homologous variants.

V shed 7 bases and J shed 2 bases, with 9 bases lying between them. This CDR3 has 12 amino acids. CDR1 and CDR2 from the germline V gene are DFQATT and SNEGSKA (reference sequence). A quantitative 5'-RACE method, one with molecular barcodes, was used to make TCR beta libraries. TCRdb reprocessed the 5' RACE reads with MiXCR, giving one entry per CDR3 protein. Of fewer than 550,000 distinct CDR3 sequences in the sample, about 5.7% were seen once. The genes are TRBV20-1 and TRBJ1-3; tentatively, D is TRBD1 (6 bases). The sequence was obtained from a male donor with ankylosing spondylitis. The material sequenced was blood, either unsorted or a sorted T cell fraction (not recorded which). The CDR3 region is CSVRTAGNTIYF. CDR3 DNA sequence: TGCAGTGTAAGGACAGCTGGAAACACCATATATTTT.